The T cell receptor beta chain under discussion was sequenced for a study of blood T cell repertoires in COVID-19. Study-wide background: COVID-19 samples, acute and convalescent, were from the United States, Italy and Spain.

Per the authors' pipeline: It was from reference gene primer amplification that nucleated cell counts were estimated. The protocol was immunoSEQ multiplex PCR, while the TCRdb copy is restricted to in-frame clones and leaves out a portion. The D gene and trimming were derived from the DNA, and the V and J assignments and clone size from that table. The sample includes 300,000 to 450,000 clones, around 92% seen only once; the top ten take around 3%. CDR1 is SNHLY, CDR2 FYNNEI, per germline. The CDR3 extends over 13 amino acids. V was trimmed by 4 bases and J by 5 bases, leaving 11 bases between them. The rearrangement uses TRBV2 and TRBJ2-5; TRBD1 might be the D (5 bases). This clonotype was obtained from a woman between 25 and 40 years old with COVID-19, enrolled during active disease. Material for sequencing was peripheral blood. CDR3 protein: CASSGDRRETQYF. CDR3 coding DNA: TGTGCCAGCAGTGGAGACAGAAGGGAGACCCAGTACTTC.